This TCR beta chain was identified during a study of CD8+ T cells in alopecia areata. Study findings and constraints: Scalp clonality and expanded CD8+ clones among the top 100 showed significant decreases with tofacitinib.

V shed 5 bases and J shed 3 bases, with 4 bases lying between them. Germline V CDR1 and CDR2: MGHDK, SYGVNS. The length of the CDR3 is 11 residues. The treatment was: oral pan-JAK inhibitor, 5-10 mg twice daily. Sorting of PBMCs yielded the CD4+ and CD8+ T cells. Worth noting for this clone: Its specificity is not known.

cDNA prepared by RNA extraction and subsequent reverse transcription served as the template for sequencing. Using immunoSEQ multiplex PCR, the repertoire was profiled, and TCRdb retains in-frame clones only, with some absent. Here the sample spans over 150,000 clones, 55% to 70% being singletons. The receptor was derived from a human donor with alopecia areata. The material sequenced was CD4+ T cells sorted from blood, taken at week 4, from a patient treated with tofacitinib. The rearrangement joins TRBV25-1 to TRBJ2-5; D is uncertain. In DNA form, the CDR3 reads TGTGCCAGCAGTATTAAAGAGACCCAGTACTTC. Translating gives CASSIKETQYF.